A single sample is the source of the 26 T cell receptor beta chains below, sequenced in a study of blood T cell repertoires in COVID-19. The assay was immunoSEQ multiplex PCR, and TCRdb's table has in-frame clones only and misses some. The table has around 200,000 clones, 70% to 90% seen once. The sequenced material came from peripheral blood. All receptors come from a human donor with active or convalescent COVID-19. The donor label of this sample is uncertain.

The chain has TRBV9 and TRBJ1-1, with 8 bases aligning to TRBD1. Germline values: CDR1 SGDLS, CDR2 YYNGEE. V dropped 4 bases and J dropped 0; count of bases not matched to a gene: 5. The CDR3 runs 15 residues. For the CDR3, the DNA is TGTGCCAGCAGCCCCAGACAGGGGATGAACACTGAAGCTTTCTTT. This gives the protein CASSPRQGMNTEAFF.

The chain uses TRBV6-5 and TRBJ2-3; maybe TRBD2 (6 bases). This CDR3 spans 14 amino acids. The V gene lost 7 bases and the J gene lost 2 bases, with 13 bases spanning the gap. The V gene's germline CDR1 is MNHEY and CDR2 SVGAGI. The CDR3: CASMMRGLTDTQYF. The CDR3 DNA is TGTGCCAGCATGATGAGGGGACTCACAGATACGCAGTATTTT.

This clone was observed once. V usage is TRBV4-1 and J usage is TRBJ2-7; 10 nucleotides align to TRBD1. This CDR3 region has 16 residues. Per the germline V gene, CDR1 is MGHRA and CDR2 is YSYEKL. V lost 3 bases, J lost 2 bases, and 7 bases stayed unmatched. The CDR3 loop reads CASSHPMGQGPYEQYF. CDR3 DNA: TGCGCCAGCAGCCATCCTATGGGACAGGGGCCCTACGAGCAGTACTTC.

A remark on this clone: One end of the junction is discordant with germline, which a read error may explain. The genes are TRBV28 and TRBJ2-7; a possible D gene is TRBD2 (6 bases). CDR3 length: 13 residues. Per the germline V gene, CDR1 is MDHEN and CDR2 is SYDVKM. CDR3 nucleotide sequence: TGTGCCAGCACCCCTCGGTGGGGGGACCAGGTGAACTTC. Residues: CASTPRWGDQVNF. The entire variable domain, with the rest obtained from reference TRBV28 and TRBJ2-7, is as follows: DVKVTQSSRYLVKRTGEKVFLECVQDMDHENMFWYRQDPGLGLRLIYFSYDVKMKEKGDIPEGYSVSREKKERFSLILESASTNQTSMYLCASTPRWGDQVNFGPGTRLTVT.

The chain combines TRBV7-3 with TRBJ2-1; 11 positions match TRBD2. The CDR3 sequence is 19 residues long. Germline V CDR1 and CDR2: SGHTA, FQGTGA. With 2 bases clipped from V and 0 bases from J, the junction kept 9 bases outside the gene matches. CDR3 residues: CASSLVGSGRGSSYNEQFF. In DNA, the CDR3 is TGTGCCAGCAGCTTAGTTGGTAGCGGGAGGGGAAGCTCCTACAATGAGCAGTTCTTC.

This chain joins TRBV2 and TRBJ2-3; the D gene is possibly TRBD2 (5 bases). Trimming removed 6 bases at V and 0 bases at J, with 19 bases between. The germline gives CDR1 SNHLY, CDR2 FYNNEI. This CDR3 is built from 17 residues. The CDR3 DNA reads as TGTGCCAGCAGGAAAGACTATTACTGGTCTAGCACAGATACGCAGTATTTT. Its translation: CASRKDYYWSSTDTQYF.

This clone was seen only once. V gene TRBV24-1 combines with J gene TRBJ2-2; TRBD1 matches 10 bases. The CDR3 totals 16 residues. Germline V CDR1 and CDR2: KGHDR, SFDVKD. Trimming removed 4 bases from V and 3 bases from J; junction bases left unmatched: 4. The CDR3 is CATSDLGQGHTGELFF. The CDR3 nucleotides read TGTGCCACCAGTGACTTGGGACAGGGGCACACCGGGGAGCTGTTTTTT.

The chain links TRBV5-4 to TRBJ2-3; weak D call: TRBD2 (5 bases). The V and J ends lost 4 bases and 0 bases respectively, with 12 bases between them. Germline CDR1 reads SGHNT; CDR2 reads YYREEE (reference sequence). The CDR3 contains 15 residues. The CDR3 sequence is CASSMGSTSTDTQYF. The CDR3 DNA reads TGTGCCAGCAGCATGGGGAGCACTAGCACAGATACGCAGTATTTT.

The chain is built from TRBV6-5 and TRBJ2-1, with TRBD2 matching over 10 bases. The length of the CDR3 is 16 residues. Germline V gives CDR1 MNHEY, CDR2 SVGAGI. V lost 4 bases and J lost 6; bases outside the gene matches: 9. The CDR3, as DNA: TGTGCCAGCAGTTCCCCCGGGACTAGCGTTCGCAATGAGCAGTTCTTC. It is translated as CASSSPGTSVRNEQFF.

The chain recombines TRBV6-5 with TRBJ1-6; D ambiguous. V lost 4 bases and J 7 bases, leaving 5 bases between the germline ends. Looked up from germline, CDR1 is MNHEY and CDR2 is SVGAGI. The CDR3 sequence is 12 residues long. This CDR3 is CASSSLNSPLHF. CDR3 DNA sequence: TGTGCCAGCAGTTCCTTAAATTCACCCCTCCACTTT.

The chain carries TRBV28 and TRBJ1-4, with D maybe TRBD1 (6 bases). This CDR3 region has 13 residues. Germline lookup yields CDR1 MDHEN and CDR2 SYDVKM. The V and J ends lost 11 bases and 6 bases respectively, with 16 bases between them. CDR3 residues: CASVGGAYEKLFF. The CDR3 coding sequence is TGTGCCTCTGTTGGGGGCGCCTATGAAAAACTGTTTTTT.

The chain employs TRBV28 and TRBJ2-5; tentatively, D is TRBD1 (5 bases). In germline, CDR1 is MDHEN, CDR2 SYDVKM. The CDR3 is made up of 14 amino acids. V lost 6 bases and J 4 bases, leaving 15 bases between the germline ends. CDR3 DNA sequence: TGTGCCAGCAGCCGCCGTGAAGGGGTAGAGACCCAGTACTTC. Translating it yields CASSRREGVETQYF.

The chain couples TRBV7-9 to TRBJ2-1; 7 nucleotides align to TRBD2. CDR3 length equals 15 residues. After removal of 1 base from V and 4 bases from J, the junction contained 4 bases not matched to a gene. Germline CDR1 is SEHNR and CDR2 is FQNEAQ (reference sequence). The CDR3 DNA reads as TGTGCCAGCAGCTTAGAGGGGAGGGCATACAATGAGCAGTTCTTC. Protein sequence: CASSLEGRAYNEQFF. Filled out from reference TRBV7-9 and TRBJ2-1, the complete variable domain reads DTGVSQNPRHKITKRGQNVTFRCDPISEHNRLYWYRQTLGQGPEFLTYFQNEAQLEKSRLLSDRFSAERPKGSFSTLEIQRTEQGDSAMYLCASSLEGRAYNEQFFGPGTRLTVL.

CDR3 amino acids: CASSQEGQRRPGRQETQYF. Here the CDR3 DNA reads TGTGCCAGCAGCCAAGAGGGCCAGCGGAGACCGGGGAGGCAAGAGACCCAGTACTTC. The chain links TRBV3-1 (or the pseudogene TRBV3-2) to TRBJ2-5, with D maybe TRBD2 (6 bases). The V gene's germline CDR1 is LGHDT and CDR2 YNNKEL (reference sequence). The CDR3 runs 19 residues. V was trimmed by 0 bases and J by 2 bases, leaving 22 bases between them.

The V gene is TRBV7-2, the J gene TRBJ1-2; 10 nucleotides line up with TRBD1. The CDR3 is 15 amino acids. Per the germline V gene, CDR1 is SGHTA and CDR2 is FQGNSA. The V and J ends lost 3 bases and 7 bases, in that order; junction bases with no gene match: 8. CDR3 amino acids: CASSLETGGFGGYTF. CDR3 in DNA: TGTGCCAGCAGCTTGGAGACAGGGGGCTTTGGTGGCTACACCTTC.

The CDR3 DNA sequence: TGTGCCAGCAGGGGACAGACAAGCTATGGCTACACCTTC. It yields the protein CASRGQTSYGYTF. The rearrangement uses TRBV12-3 or TRBV12-4 and TRBJ1-2, with TRBD1 identical over 7 bases. V lost 6 bases, J lost 4 bases, and 5 bases stayed unmatched. CDR3 length: 13 amino acids.

This clone was counted between two and nine times. The genes are TRBV6-5 and TRBJ2-1; a weak D match, TRBD2 (6 bases). This CDR3 has 12 amino acids. V lost 6 bases and J 10 bases, leaving 13 bases between the germline ends. The V gene's germline CDR1 is MNHEY and CDR2 SVGAGI. CDR3 loop: CASRGEVGEQFF. CDR3 coding DNA: TGTGCCAGCAGGGGGGAGGTCGGAGAGCAGTTCTTC.

The chain combines TRBV5-4 with TRBJ2-2, with 8 bases that match TRBD1. The V gene's germline CDR1 is SGHNT and CDR2 YYREEE (reference sequence). The V gene end was trimmed by 2 bases and the J gene end by 1 base; junction bases not matched to a gene: 13. The CDR3 has 19 amino acids. The CDR3 nucleotides read TGTGCCAGCAGCTTCCGGACAGGGTCCCAGCGGAGGAACACCGGGGAGCTGTTTTTT. Residues: CASSFRTGSQRRNTGELFF.

CDR3 nucleotides: TGTGCCAGCAGCTACCCGGGGGGGCGTGAAGCTTTCTTT. It codes for CASSYPGGREAFF. The rearrangement uses TRBV7-3 and TRBJ1-1, with a tentative D call TRBD1 (6 bases). The CDR3 consists of 13 residues. V lost 4 bases and J lost 7, with 13 bases in between. Germline CDR1 is SGHTA and CDR2 is FQGTGA.

The J gene is TRBJ1-4, the V gene TRBV28, with D unresolved. Germline V gives CDR1 MDHEN, CDR2 SYDVKM. The CDR3 loop spans 15 amino acids. V lost 5 bases and J 0 bases, leaving 10 bases between the germline ends. The CDR3 coding sequence is TGTGCCAGCAGTCCCACAGCTGCAACTAATGAAAAACTGTTTTTT. Protein product: CASSPTAATNEKLFF.

The rearrangement links TRBV7-9 to TRBJ1-3; D is unclear. The CDR3 is 15 residues long. Trimming removed 5 bases from V and 0 bases from J, with 11 bases in between. CDR1 and CDR2 (germline): SEHNR, FQNEAQ (reference sequence). The CDR3 DNA follows: TGTGCCAGCAGCCCACTCCAAACCTCTGGAAACACCATATATTTT. Encoded protein: CASSPLQTSGNTIYF.

V gene TRBV5-5 combines with J gene TRBJ2-7; 7 bases map to TRBD1. With 4 bases clipped from V and 3 bases from J, the junction kept 10 bases outside the gene matches. This CDR3 contains 15 residues. The germline V gene encodes CDR1 SGHKS and CDR2 YYEKEE (reference sequence). CDR3 sequence reads: CASSPSSTGIYEQYF. CDR3 in DNA: TGTGCCAGCAGCCCCTCGTCGACAGGGATCTACGAGCAGTACTTC.

The CDR3 DNA follows: TGTGCCAGCAGCCCTCAACAGAGTTCACCCCTCCACTTT. It codes for CASSPQQSSPLHF. V and J are TRBV5-5 and TRBJ1-6, with unresolved D. V was clipped by 4 bases and J by 9 bases, with 11 bases between them. Germline V lookup: CDR1 SGHKS, CDR2 YYEKEE (reference sequence). There are 13 residues in the CDR3.

The chain employs TRBV27 and TRBJ2-7; 10 bases agree with TRBD2. The V and J ends lost 7 bases and 2 bases, in that order; junction bases with no gene match: 5. This CDR3 has 14 amino acids. CDR1 is MNHEY and CDR2 is SMNVEV in the germline V gene (reference sequence). The CDR3 DNA sequence: TGTGCCAGCACCCGGACTAGCGGTGCCTACGAGCAGTACTTC. This translates into CASTRTSGAYEQYF.

V gene TRBV18 combines with J gene TRBJ2-6; possibly TRBD2 for D (5 bases). The ends were cut back, 0 bases at V and 2 bases at J, with 8 bases in the middle. Germline values: CDR1 KGHSH, CDR2 LQKENI. This CDR3 contains 16 residues. The CDR3 DNA sequence: TGTGCCAGCTCACCACCTTTGAGGGCTGGGGCCAACGTCCTGACTTTC. It yields the protein CASSPPLRAGANVLTF.

CDR3 sequence (DNA): TGTGCCAGCAACCTGCTAGCGGGAAGCACAGATACGCAGTATTTT. This translates into CASNLLAGSTDTQYF. The chain couples TRBV6-6 to TRBJ2-3, with 9 bases matching TRBD2. Per germline, CDR1 MNHNY and CDR2 SVGAGI (reference sequence). The CDR3 sequence is 15 residues long. J gave up 0 bases and V 7 bases, and 5 bases lay outside the gene matches.